Below are 20 T cell receptor beta chains sequenced from a single sample in a study of CD8+ T cells in alopecia areata. As for treatment: oral pan-JAK inhibitor, 5-10 mg twice daily. Sequencing relied on a cDNA template that was reverse transcribed from extracted RNA. TCRdb's copy holds only in-frame clones and misses some; the assay was immunoSEQ multiplex PCR. Found here are approximately 200,000 clones, roughly three fifths of them singletons; the top ten hold about 3%. This material consisted of CD4+ T cells sorted from blood, taken at week 4, from a patient treated with tofacitinib. The source of these receptors is a human donor with alopecia areata.

The genes are TRBV30 and TRBJ1-6; D might be TRBD1 (5 bases). In germline, CDR1 is GTSNPN, CDR2 SVGIG (reference sequence). CDR3 size: 17 residues. The ends were cut back, 5 bases at V and 7 bases at J, with 24 bases in the middle. The CDR3 DNA sequence: TGTGCCTGGGGCCAACCTCCTCCCGGGACGGCAAATTCACCCCTCCACTTT. This sequence encodes CAWGQPPPGTANSPLHF.

This clone has only a few counts. This chain connects TRBV4-3 to TRBJ1-1, with 8 bases fitting TRBD1. Germline V lookup: CDR1 LGHNA, CDR2 YSLEER. The CDR3 consists of 19 residues. Losses at the gene ends were 1 base for V and 5 bases for J; bases not matched to a gene: 18. The CDR3 coding sequence is TGCGCCAGCAGCCAAGCTTATCCCCCCATCGACAGGGGAAGAACTGAAGCTTTCTTT. This codes for CASSQAYPPIDRGRTEAFF.

This clone was counted between two and nine times. This sequence joins TRBV11-2 and TRBJ2-2; a weak D match, TRBD2 (5 bases). The CDR3 covers 14 residues. CDR1 SGHAT and CDR2 FQNNGV come from the germline V gene. Trimming took off 5 bases at V and 4 bases at J, with 11 bases between the two ends. For the CDR3, the DNA is TGTGCCAGCAGCCTACGCAGCGGCACCGGGGAGCTGTTTTTT. Translated: CASSLRSGTGELFF.

The V call is TRBV5-1, the J call TRBJ1-5, with D possibly matching TRBD1 (6 bases). With 2 bases removed from V and 3 bases from J, the gap between germline ends came to 12 bases. The CDR3 is 15 residues long. Germline assignment: CDR1 SGHRS and CDR2 YFSETQ. The CDR3 protein is CASSFGDRSNQPQHF. CDR3 DNA sequence: TGCGCCAGCAGCTTCGGCGACAGGTCCAATCAGCCCCAGCATTTT.

Only a few counts were recorded for this clone. CDR3 nucleotides: TGCGCCAGCAGCCCGGGCCAGGGAAGGTACAATGAGCAGTTCTTC. Translated: CASSPGQGRYNEQFF. This chain uses TRBV5-1 with TRBJ2-1, with D perhaps matching TRBD1 (5 bases). The CDR3 runs 15 residues. V lost 4 bases, J lost 4 bases, and 15 bases lay in between. Looked up from germline, CDR1 is SGHRS and CDR2 is YFSETQ.

V usage is TRBV7-9 and J usage is TRBJ1-2; 10 positions agree with TRBD1. The V gene end was trimmed by 8 bases and the J gene end by 4 bases; junction bases not matched to a gene: 10. Germline V gene sequence: CDR1 SEHNR, CDR2 FQNEAQ (reference sequence). The CDR3 has 15 residues. CDR3 region: CASGGTGTGAYGYTF. Here the CDR3 DNA reads TGTGCCAGCGGGGGCACAGGGACAGGGGCCTATGGCTACACCTTC.

The rearrangement uses TRBV30 and TRBJ2-2; D not resolved. Germline V gene data show CDR1 as GTSNPN and CDR2 as SVGIG (reference sequence). V lost 8 bases to trimming and J lost 3 bases, with 7 bases between them. The CDR3 sequence is 11 residues long. This CDR3 is CALRDTGELFF. The CDR3 bases are TGTGCCCTTAGGGACACCGGGGAGCTGTTTTTT.

V and J are TRBV29-1 and TRBJ2-3, with D unresolved. V lost 2 bases and J 6 bases, leaving 15 bases between the germline ends. The CDR3 length is 14 residues. The germline CDR1 and CDR2 sequences are SQVTM and ANQGSEA. CDR3 region: CSVEKTGPADTQYF. In DNA, the CDR3 is TGCAGCGTTGAAAAGACTGGCCCAGCGGATACGCAGTATTTT.

This chain connects TRBV29-1 to TRBJ2-7; maybe TRBD2 (6 bases). This CDR3 is built from 13 residues. V was clipped by 6 bases and J by 3 bases, with 15 bases between them. The germline gives CDR1 SQVTM, CDR2 ANQGSEA. CDR3 protein: CSVPGLQGYEQYF. Here the CDR3 DNA reads TGCAGCGTGCCGGGACTTCAAGGCTACGAGCAGTACTTC.

This chain connects TRBV2 to TRBJ2-6, with D uncertain. CDR1 and CDR2 (germline): SNHLY, FYNNEI. The CDR3 length is 13 residues. Trimming removed 7 bases at V and 1 base at J, with 5 bases between. The CDR3 here is CASIASGANVLTF. CDR3 sequence (DNA): TGTGCCAGCATTGCATCTGGGGCCAACGTCCTGACTTTC. Combining the CDR3 with reference TRBV2 and TRBJ2-6 gives the whole variable domain EPEVTQTPSHQVTQMGQEVILRCVPISNHLYFYWYRQILGQKVEFLVSFYNNEISEKSEIFDDQFSVERPDGSNFTLKIRSTKLEDSAMYFCASIASGANVLTFGAGSRLTVL.

This clone was counted a few times. The chain joins TRBV4-3 to TRBJ1-2, with a weak D call TRBD1 (5 bases). The V gene's germline CDR1 is LGHNA and CDR2 YSLEER. The CDR3 totals 17 residues. V gave up 0 bases and J gave up 4 bases, with 18 bases separating them. The CDR3 loop reads CASSQDMRQGAVYGYTF. The CDR3 region has the DNA TGCGCCAGCAGCCAAGATATGCGCCAGGGAGCTGTCTATGGCTACACCTTC.

The chain couples TRBV15 to TRBJ2-2, with D possibly called TRBD1 or TRBD2 (6 bases each). This CDR3 has 17 residues. Per germline, CDR1 LNHNV and CDR2 YYDKDF (reference sequence). V lost 7 bases to trimming and J lost 2 bases, with 20 bases between them. In DNA, the CDR3 is TGTGCCACCACACATCCTCGGGGGACACCTAACACCGGGGAGCTGTTTTTT. It translates to CATTHPRGTPNTGELFF.

The chain joins TRBV9 to TRBJ2-2; weak D call: TRBD1 (6 bases). CDR3 length equals 16 residues. The V gene's germline CDR1 is SGDLS and CDR2 YYNGEE. The V and J ends lost 3 bases and 0 bases respectively, with 12 bases between them. CDR3 in DNA: TGTGCCAGCAGCGAACAGGGACGGACGAACACCGGGGAGCTGTTTTTT. Translated, it gives CASSEQGRTNTGELFF.

In its sample, this clone was seen a few times. The chain joins TRBV29-1 to TRBJ1-2, with D unclear. The germline gives CDR1 SQVTM, CDR2 ANQGSEA. The CDR3 length is 13 residues. V was cut by 1 base and J by 0 bases, with 6 bases left in between. This CDR3 is CSVEVMPNYGYTF. In DNA form, the CDR3 reads TGCAGCGTTGAAGTCATGCCTAACTATGGCTACACCTTC.

This chain links TRBV7-8 with TRBJ1-2, with TRBD1 matching 11 bases. Germline-derived CDR1 and CDR2 are SGHVS and FQNEAQ. The CDR3 totals 15 residues. V dropped 1 base and J dropped 5; count of bases not matched to a gene: 3. The chain's CDR3 is CASSLGDRGTYGYTF. The CDR3, as DNA: TGTGCCAGCAGCTTAGGGGACAGGGGGACTTATGGCTACACCTTC.

This rearrangement joins TRBV29-1 to TRBJ2-3, with 8 positions matching TRBD1. This CDR3 has 14 amino acids. Looked up from germline, CDR1 is SQVTM and CDR2 is ANQGSEA. V was pared by 0 bases and J by 4 bases, with 3 bases of the junction left unmatched. In DNA form, the CDR3 reads TGCAGCGTTGAAGAGGACAGGGCCGCAGATACGCAGTATTTT. Translating it yields CSVEEDRAADTQYF.

The chain carries TRBV30 and TRBJ1-5; D unclear. This CDR3 region has 15 residues. Trimming pared 0 bases from V and 0 bases from J, leaving 9 bases between. Germline V CDR1 and CDR2: GTSNPN, SVGIG (reference sequence). CDR3 in amino acids: CAWSVPAYSNQPQHF. CDR3 sequence (DNA): TGTGCCTGGAGTGTCCCTGCCTATAGCAATCAGCCCCAGCATTTT. Full variable domain (remainder filled in from reference TRBV30 and TRBJ1-5): SQTIHQWPATLVQPVGSPLSLECTVEGTSNPNLYWYRQAAGRGLQLLFYSVGIGQISSEVPQNLSASRPQDRQFILSSKKLLLSDSGFYLCAWSVPAYSNQPQHFGDGTRLSIL.

The rearrangement links TRBV27 to TRBJ1-5; D gene uncertain. The CDR3 is 15 amino acids. Germline V gene lookup returns CDR1 MNHEY and CDR2 SMNVEV (reference sequence). Trimming took off 6 bases at V and 0 bases at J, with 12 bases between the two ends. The CDR3 bases are TGTGCCAGCAGCGTGGAGGGATATAGCAATCAGCCCCAGCATTTT. Its protein is CASSVEGYSNQPQHF.

The chain couples TRBV29-1 to TRBJ2-7, with D possibly TRBD1 on 6 matching bases. This CDR3 spans 14 amino acids. V lost 5 bases and J 0 bases, leaving 14 bases between the germline ends. The V gene's germline CDR1 is SQVTM and CDR2 ANQGSEA. This CDR3 is CSVLGAGLSYEQYF. The CDR3 bases are TGCAGCGTTTTGGGGGCAGGTCTCTCCTACGAGCAGTACTTC.

J is TRBJ2-5 and V is TRBV6-5, with TRBD2 identical over 12 bases. Germline V gives CDR1 MNHEY, CDR2 SVGAGI. V gave up 5 bases and J gave up 0 bases; unmatched junction bases: 1. The CDR3 has 15 amino acids. The CDR3 is CASSRTSGNQETQYF. The CDR3 region has the DNA TGTGCCAGCAGTCGGACTAGCGGGAACCAAGAGACCCAGTACTTC.